The entry below describes one TCR beta chain. This sample was included in a study of blood T cell repertoires in COVID-19. Study-wide background: Researchers got acute and convalescent COVID-19 samples from the United States, Italy and Spain. From T cells, B-cell-depleted T cells, or PBMCs came the material, which was cDNA or gDNA.

In the original workflow: The authors estimated nucleated cell counts from reference gene primer amplification. Profiling relied on immunoSEQ multiplex PCR, and the TCRdb table lists in-frame clones only, not all of them. The DNA was the basis for D and trimming; V, J and clone size are from that table. The sample shows over 70,000 clones, around 80% of them seen only once. What was sequenced was peripheral blood. This receptor was taken from a man aged 65-85 years who had recovered from COVID-19.

In DNA, the CDR3 is TGTGCCAGTAAACTAGCGGGGAACACAGATACGCAGTATTTT. This gives the protein CASKLAGNTDTQYF. The gene calls are TRBV19 and TRBJ2-3; 10 bases fit TRBD2. The CDR3 is made up of 14 amino acids. CDR1 is LNHDA and CDR2 is SQIVND in the germline V gene (reference sequence). V shed 7 bases, J shed 2 bases, and the junction held 3 bases outside the gene matches.